This paragraph covers one TCR beta chain sequence. The data belong to a study of control samples from healthy donors and cancer patients. The method was immunoSEQ multiplex PCR; TCRdb's version includes in-frame clones alone and lacks a portion of them. The sample gives about 51,000 clones, over 85% of which show up once; more than 1.5% is in the top ten. The CDR3 spans 14 residues. CDR1 and CDR2 from the germline V gene are SGDLS and YYNGEE. V dropped 3 bases and J dropped 4 bases, with 13 bases sitting between them. Sequences were obtained from PBMCs. The sequence derives from a man aged 35 to 55 with colorectal cancer. The V gene is TRBV9, the J gene TRBJ1-1; TRBD1 is a possible D gene (6 bases). The CDR3 coding sequence is TGTGCCAGCAGCGGCGGGACACTCGGCACTGAAGCTTTCTTT. Amino acids: CASSGGTLGTEAFF.